This TCR beta chain is from a study of blood T cell repertoires in COVID-19. Study-wide background: Samples came from the United States, Italy and Spain, spanning acute and convalescent COVID-19.

The CDR3 runs 14 residues. V was trimmed by 2 bases and J by 6 bases, leaving 10 bases between them. Per the germline V gene, CDR1 is SEHNR and CDR2 is FQNEAQ (reference sequence). Using immunoSEQ multiplex PCR, the repertoire was profiled, and TCRdb retains in-frame clones only, with some absent. The top ten hold about 3.9% of the sample, which has roughly 230,000 clones, roughly 85% seen once. Source material: peripheral blood. This TCR derives from a woman aged 80 or over with acute or convalescent COVID-19. The rearrangement uses TRBV7-9 and TRBJ2-2; maybe TRBD2 (6 bases). The CDR3 here is CASSLYGGSGELFF. The CDR3, as DNA: TGTGCCAGCAGCTTATACGGGGGTTCCGGGGAGCTGTTTTTT.